A single sample gave rise to the 7 T cell receptor beta chains below, sequenced in a study of blood T cells in healthy people across ages (dated by TCRdb to the mid-2010s). Libraries were made using 5' RACE. Instrument on record: Illumina HiSeq 2500. A second PCR of roughly 6 to 11 cycles was performed with a sample-barcoded 5' primer and a J-beta primer mix. Using fastp trimming at Q25 and MiXCR clonotype assembly, TCRdb reanalyzed the public sequencing data and kept in-frame beta chains. Rows with one shared CDR3 protein collapse into an entry with the most common genes and DNA. Recorded for this sample are about 780,000 distinct CDR3 sequences; 35% to 60% of them occurred a single time. The biggest ten clones account for 18% of the sample. Sequencing input: blood. These receptors were obtained from a man older than 75 in good health.

This clonotype was counted only a few times. The chain recombines TRBV6-6 with TRBJ2-1, with D perhaps matching TRBD2 (6 bases). The V end lost 5 bases, the J end lost 7 bases, and 9 bases lay between the germline ends. Germline CDR1 MNHNY, CDR2 SVGAGI (reference sequence). This CDR3 comprises 12 residues. Written as DNA, the CDR3 is TGTGCCAGCAGTAATGGGGGGAATGAGCAGTTCTTC. It codes for CASSNGGNEQFF.

V and J are TRBV12-3 or TRBV12-4 and TRBJ2-7, with a weak D call TRBD2 (6 bases). With 4 bases removed from V and 6 bases from J, the gap between germline ends came to 13 bases. The CDR3 length is 13 residues. DNA of the CDR3: TGTGCCAGCAGTTGGGAAAGGCGGGGCGAGCAGTACTTC. This encodes CASSWERRGEQYF.

This clonotype was recorded a few times. The rearrangement links TRBV11-3 to TRBJ2-1; TRBD2 aligns across 10 bases. J gave up 8 bases and V 5 bases, and 9 bases lay outside the gene matches. This CDR3 has 15 amino acids. CDR1 and CDR2 (germline): SGHNT, YENEEA. The CDR3 coding sequence is TGTGCCAGCAGCCCCGGGACTAGCGTCGCGGATGAGCAGTTCTTC. It translates to CASSPGTSVADEQFF.

The chain combines TRBV12-3 or TRBV12-4 with TRBJ1-2; possible D gene TRBD1, 5 bases. V lost 6 bases and J lost 4, with 12 bases in between. The CDR3 sequence is 13 residues long. As DNA, the CDR3 is TGTGCCAGCAGCCCACAGGTTACCTATGGCTACACCTTC. This codes for CASSPQVTYGYTF.

This clonotype showed up just a few times. This chain connects TRBV28 to TRBJ2-6; tentatively, D is TRBD1 or TRBD2 (6 bases each). The CDR3 extends over 17 amino acids. Germline assignment: CDR1 MDHEN and CDR2 SYDVKM. Trimming shortened V by 3 bases and J by 0 bases, and 12 bases separated the two germline ends. CDR3 DNA sequence: TGTGCCAGCAGTTTTGCGGGACAATACTCTGGGGCCAACGTCCTGACTTTC. The encoded protein is CASSFAGQYSGANVLTF.

This sequence joins TRBV20-1 and TRBJ2-1, with TRBD2 as a possible D gene (5 bases). This CDR3 is 16 amino acids long. Germline V lookup: CDR1 DFQATT, CDR2 SNEGSKA (reference sequence). The V and J ends lost 0 bases and 9 bases respectively, with 21 bases between them. CDR3 nucleotides: TGCAGTGCTAGAGATAGGAGACGAGGGAGCGTGGGTGAGCAGTTCTTC. The encoded protein is CSARDRRRGSVGEQFF.

This sequence joins TRBV29-1 and TRBJ2-3; 7 nucleotides line up with TRBD1. Germline values: CDR1 SQVTM, CDR2 ANQGSEA. The CDR3 spans 14 residues. J gave up 1 base and V 6 bases, and 7 bases lay outside the gene matches. CDR3 nucleotides: TGCAGCGTACGACAGGGCGGAGGCACAGATACGCAGTATTTT. Amino acids: CSVRQGGGTDTQYF.